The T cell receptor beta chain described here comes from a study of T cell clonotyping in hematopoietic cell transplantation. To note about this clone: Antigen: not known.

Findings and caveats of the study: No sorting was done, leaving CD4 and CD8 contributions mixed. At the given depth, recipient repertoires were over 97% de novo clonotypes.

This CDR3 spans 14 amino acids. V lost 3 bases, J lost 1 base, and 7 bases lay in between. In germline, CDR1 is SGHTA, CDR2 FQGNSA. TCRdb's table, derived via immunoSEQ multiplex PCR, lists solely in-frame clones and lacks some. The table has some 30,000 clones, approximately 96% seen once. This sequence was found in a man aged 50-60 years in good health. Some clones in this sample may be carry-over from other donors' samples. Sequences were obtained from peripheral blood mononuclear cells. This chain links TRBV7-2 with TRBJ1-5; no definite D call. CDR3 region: CASSFVHSNQPQHF. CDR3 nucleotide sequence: TGTGCCAGCAGCTTTGTTCACAGCAATCAGCCCCAGCATTTT. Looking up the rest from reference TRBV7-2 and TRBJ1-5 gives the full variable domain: GAGVSQSPSNKVTEKGKDVELRCDPISGHTALYWYRQSLGQGLEFLIYFQGNSAPDKSGLPSDRFSAERTGGSVSTLTIQRTQQEDSAVYLCASSFVHSNQPQHFGDGTRLSIL.